The TCR beta chain described here comes from a study of cytomegalovirus exposure and HLA in healthy donors. In regard to this clone: Antigen unknown.

The V end lost 3 bases, the J end lost 1 base, and 7 bases lay between the germline ends. The CDR3 consists of 14 residues. CDR1 is SGHTA and CDR2 is FQGTGA in the germline V gene. PCR employed 60 Vbeta and 13 Jbeta primers. Sequencing was performed with immunoSEQ multiplex PCR; in TCRdb, only in-frame clones are kept and a portion is missing. The data show a few hundred thousand clones, more than 60% seen once. Whole-study findings and limits: When a later analysis was performed, an Asian-associated ancestry cluster reportedly had fewer N-insertions than the approximately 690-donor mean.

The chain recombines TRBV7-3 with TRBJ2-1, with D unresolved. The sample was PBMCs. The clonotype was recovered from a man between 35 and 55 years old in good health and CMV-seronegative. The CDR3 sequence: CASSFDSSYNEQFF. DNA of the CDR3: TGTGCCAGCAGCTTCGACTCTTCCTACAATGAGCAGTTCTTC.